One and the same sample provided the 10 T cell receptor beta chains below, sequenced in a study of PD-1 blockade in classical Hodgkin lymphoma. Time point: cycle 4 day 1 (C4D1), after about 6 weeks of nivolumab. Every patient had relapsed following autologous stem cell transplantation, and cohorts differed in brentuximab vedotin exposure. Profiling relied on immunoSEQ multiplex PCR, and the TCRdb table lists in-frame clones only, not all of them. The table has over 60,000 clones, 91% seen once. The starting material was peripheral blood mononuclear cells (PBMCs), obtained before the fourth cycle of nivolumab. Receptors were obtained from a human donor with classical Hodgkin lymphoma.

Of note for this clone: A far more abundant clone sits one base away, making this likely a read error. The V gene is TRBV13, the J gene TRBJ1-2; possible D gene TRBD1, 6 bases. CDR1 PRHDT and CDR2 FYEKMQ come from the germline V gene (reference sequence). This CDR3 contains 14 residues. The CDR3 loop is CARSGGANNYGYTF. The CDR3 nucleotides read TGTGCCCGCAGCGGGGGGGCCAATAACTATGGCTACACCTTC.

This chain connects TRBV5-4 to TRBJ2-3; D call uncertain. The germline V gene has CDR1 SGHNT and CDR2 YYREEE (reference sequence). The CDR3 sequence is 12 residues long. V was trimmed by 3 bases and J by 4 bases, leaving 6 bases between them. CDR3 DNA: TGTGCCAGCAGCTCGCGACCAGATACGCAGTATTTT. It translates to CASSSRPDTQYF.

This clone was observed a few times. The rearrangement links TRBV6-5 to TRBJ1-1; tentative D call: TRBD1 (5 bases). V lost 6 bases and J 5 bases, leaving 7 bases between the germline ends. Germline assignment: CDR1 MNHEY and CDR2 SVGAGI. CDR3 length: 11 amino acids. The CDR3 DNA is TGTGCCAGCAGCCCAGGGACTGAAGCTTTCTTT. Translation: CASSPGTEAFF.

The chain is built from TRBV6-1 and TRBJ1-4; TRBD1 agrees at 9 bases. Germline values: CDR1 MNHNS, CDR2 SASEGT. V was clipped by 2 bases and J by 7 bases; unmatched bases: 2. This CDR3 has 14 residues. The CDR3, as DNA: TGTGCCAGCAGTGAACGGACAGGGGTTGAAAAACTGTTTTTT. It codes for CASSERTGVEKLFF.

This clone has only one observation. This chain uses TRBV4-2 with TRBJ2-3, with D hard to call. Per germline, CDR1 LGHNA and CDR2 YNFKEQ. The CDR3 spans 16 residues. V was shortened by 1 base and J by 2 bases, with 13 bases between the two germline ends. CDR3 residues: CASSQGNGRFTDTQYF. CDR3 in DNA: TGTGCCAGCAGCCAAGGGAACGGACGATTCACAGATACGCAGTATTTT.

The CDR3 sequence is CASSQEFGWSPGKLFF. The CDR3 coding sequence is TGTGCCAGCAGCCAAGAATTCGGGTGGTCTCCGGGTAAACTGTTTTTT. V and J are TRBV14 and TRBJ1-4; D remains ambiguous. Trimming removed 0 bases from V and 11 bases from J, with 19 bases in between. Germline lookup yields CDR1 SGHDN and CDR2 FVKESK. The CDR3 has 16 amino acids.

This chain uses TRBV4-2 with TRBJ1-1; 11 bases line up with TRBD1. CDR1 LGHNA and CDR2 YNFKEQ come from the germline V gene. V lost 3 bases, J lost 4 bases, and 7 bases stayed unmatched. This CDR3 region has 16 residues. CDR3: CASSHPGTGGGTEAFF. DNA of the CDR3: TGTGCCAGCAGCCACCCCGGGACAGGGGGTGGCACTGAAGCTTTCTTT.

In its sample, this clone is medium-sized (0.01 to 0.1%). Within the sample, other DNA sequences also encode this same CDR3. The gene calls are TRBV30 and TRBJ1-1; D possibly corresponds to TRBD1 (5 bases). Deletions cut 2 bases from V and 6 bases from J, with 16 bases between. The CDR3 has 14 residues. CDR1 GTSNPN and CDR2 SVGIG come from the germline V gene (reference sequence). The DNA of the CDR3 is TGTGCCTGGAGTCCCCTGGCAGGGCTCCCTGAAGCTTTCTTT. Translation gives CAWSPLAGLPEAFF.

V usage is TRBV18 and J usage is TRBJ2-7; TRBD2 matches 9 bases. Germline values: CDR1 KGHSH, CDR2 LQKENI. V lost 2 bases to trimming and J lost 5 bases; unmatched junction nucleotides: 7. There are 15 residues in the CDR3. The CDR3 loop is CASSPYGGGAHEQYF. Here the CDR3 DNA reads TGTGCCAGCTCACCATACGGCGGGGGGGCTCACGAGCAGTACTTC.

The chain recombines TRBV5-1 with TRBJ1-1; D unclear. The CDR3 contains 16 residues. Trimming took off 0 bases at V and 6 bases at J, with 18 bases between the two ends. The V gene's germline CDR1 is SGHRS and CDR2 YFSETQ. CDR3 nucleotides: TGCGCCAGCAGCTTGGCCGTCTCCACCCCGGGAGCTGAAGCTTTCTTT. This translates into CASSLAVSTPGAEAFF.